Shown below are 27 T cell receptor beta chains from a single sample sequenced in a study of PD-L1 blockade in urothelial cancer. TCRdb's table, derived via immunoSEQ multiplex PCR, lists solely in-frame clones and lacks some. The sample gives some 45,000 clones, approximately 90% of which show up once; almost 4% is in the top ten. The specimen was PBMCs, collected around atezolizumab (anti-PD-L1) treatment. The receptors originated from an older man with urothelial cancer.

The V gene is TRBV6-1, the J gene TRBJ2-1; a weak D match, TRBD2 (6 bases). The CDR3 loop spans 15 amino acids. V lost 8 bases and J lost 5, with 19 bases in between. Germline V lookup: CDR1 MNHNS, CDR2 SASEGT. This chain's CDR3 is CASHLSGGVNNEQFF. In DNA, the CDR3 is TGTGCCAGCCACCTCTCAGGCGGGGTAAACAATGAGCAGTTCTTC.

This chain uses TRBV12-5 with TRBJ1-3; D gene ambiguous. In germline, CDR1 is LGHNT, CDR2 FRNRAP. This CDR3 comprises 16 residues. The germline V and J ends were trimmed by 1 base and 1 base, with 11 bases remaining between them. CDR3: CASGLGRRGSGNTIYF. Written as DNA, the CDR3 is TGTGCTAGTGGTTTGGGCAGGAGAGGGTCTGGAAACACCATATATTTT.

This chain connects TRBV5-1 to TRBJ2-1; D might be TRBD2 (6 bases). The CDR3 consists of 15 residues. Trimming stripped 0 bases from V and 9 bases from J, with 16 bases between. Germline loops: CDR1 SGHRS, CDR2 YFSETQ. CDR3: CASSLASGREAEQFF. Here the CDR3 DNA reads TGCGCCAGCAGCTTGGCCTCTGGCAGGGAGGCTGAGCAGTTCTTC.

The rearrangement uses TRBV4-1 and TRBJ2-2, with 8 bases matching TRBD2. Trimming took 4 bases from V and 6 from J; bases not matched to a gene: 10. The CDR3 spans 16 residues. Germline V gives CDR1 MGHRA, CDR2 YSYEKL. The chain's CDR3 is CASSPSGGELAGELFF. In nucleotides, the CDR3 is TGCGCCAGCAGCCCCTCCGGGGGGGAGTTAGCCGGGGAGCTGTTTTTT.

DNA of the CDR3: TGTGCCAGCAGCTTACGCGGCCTAAGCGAGCAGTTCTTC. As protein: CASSLRGLSEQFF. The chain has TRBV11-2 and TRBJ2-1; D is unresolved. CDR1 SGHAT and CDR2 FQNNGV come from the germline V gene. The V end lost 2 bases, the J end lost 10 bases, and 12 bases lay between the germline ends. This CDR3 is built from 13 residues.

J is TRBJ2-5 and V is TRBV25-1; 10 bases map to TRBD2. V dropped 7 bases and J dropped 4; count of bases not matched to a gene: 6. The CDR3 sequence is 14 residues long. Germline V gene data show CDR1 as MGHDK and CDR2 as SYGVNS. Written as DNA, the CDR3 is TGTGCCAGCAAAACTAGCGGGGAGGGAGAGACCCAGTACTTC. Its protein product is CASKTSGEGETQYF. Drawing the rest from reference TRBV25-1 and TRBJ2-5, the complete variable domain is EADIYQTPRYLVIGTGKKITLECSQTMGHDKMYWYQQDPGMELHLIHYSYGVNSTEKGDLSSESTVSRIRTEHFPLTLESARPSHTSQYLCASKTSGEGETQYFGPGTRLLVL.

The chain links TRBV19 to TRBJ2-3, with 8 bases matching TRBD2. This CDR3 is 16 amino acids long. The germline gives CDR1 LNHDA, CDR2 SQIVND (reference sequence). Trimming took 6 bases from V and 0 from J; bases not matched to a gene: 8. In DNA, the CDR3 is TGTGCCAGTAGCTCCGGGACTAGGGGTAGCACAGATACGCAGTATTTT. Encoded protein: CASSSGTRGSTDTQYF. The whole variable domain, filled in from reference TRBV19 and TRBJ2-3, reads DGGITQSPKYLFRKEGQNVTLSCEQNLNHDAMYWYRQDPGQGLRLIYYSQIVNDFQKGDIAEGYSVSREKKESFPLTVTSAQKNPTAFYLCASSSGTRGSTDTQYFGPGTRLTVL.

The rearrangement links TRBV19 to TRBJ2-7, with D maybe TRBD2 (5 bases). V was cut by 10 bases and J by 0 bases, with 19 bases left in between. Germline V gene data show CDR1 as LNHDA and CDR2 as SQIVND (reference sequence). This CDR3 is built from 15 residues. In DNA, the CDR3 is TGTGCCACTGCCGCGGGCAGAGCTAGCTCCTACGAGCAGTACTTC. Its translation is CATAAGRASSYEQYF.

This clone was seen once. The chain joins TRBV7-2 to TRBJ2-7; the match to TRBD2 covers 7 bases. The trim removed 5 bases at V and 6 bases at J, leaving 13 bases unmatched. The CDR3 extends over 15 amino acids. Per the germline V gene, CDR1 is SGHTA and CDR2 is FQGNSA. CDR3 in DNA: TGTGCCAGCAGCCCTACGGCGGGGCTAGCGGTCGAGCAGTACTTC. Translated, it gives CASSPTAGLAVEQYF. The full variable domain, in which reference TRBV7-2 and TRBJ2-7 provide the parts outside the CDR3, is GAGVSQSPSNKVTEKGKDVELRCDPISGHTALYWYRQSLGQGLEFLIYFQGNSAPDKSGLPSDRFSAERTGGSVSTLTIQRTQQEDSAVYLCASSPTAGLAVEQYFGPGTRLTVT.

This chain uses TRBV5-1 with TRBJ1-1; perhaps TRBD1 as D (6 bases). V was shortened by 3 bases and J by 0 bases, with 24 bases between the two germline ends. CDR1 is SGHRS, CDR2 YFSETQ, per germline. The CDR3 totals 19 residues. In DNA form, the CDR3 reads TGCGCCAGCAGCTCCAAGGGGGTAGCAGGGGAAGCAATGAACACTGAAGCTTTCTTT. Its translation is CASSSKGVAGEAMNTEAFF.

The V call is TRBV15, the J call TRBJ2-3, with D possibly TRBD2 on 6 matching bases. With 1 base removed from V and 0 bases from J, the gap between germline ends came to 14 bases. Germline CDR1 LNHNV, CDR2 YYDKDF (reference sequence). The CDR3 totals 17 residues. As DNA, the CDR3 is TGTGCCACCAGCAGAGGGGGTAGCGGAACTAGCACAGATACGCAGTATTTT. This translates into CATSRGGSGTSTDTQYF. Supplemented by reference TRBV15 and TRBJ2-3, the full variable domain reads DAMVIQNPRYQVTQFGKPVTLSCSQTLNHNVMYWYQQKSSQAPKLLFHYYDKDFNNEADTPDNFQSRRPNTSFCFLDIRSPGLGDTAMYLCATSRGGSGTSTDTQYFGPGTRLTVL.

This rearrangement joins TRBV29-1 to TRBJ2-1; D unresolved. Germline-derived CDR1 and CDR2 are SQVTM and ANQGSEA. Trimming stripped 4 bases from V and 0 bases from J, with 10 bases between. The CDR3 is 14 amino acids. The CDR3: CSVVPPSSYNEQFF. CDR3 coding DNA: TGCAGCGTTGTTCCCCCCTCCTCCTACAATGAGCAGTTCTTC.

The chain joins TRBV6-5 to TRBJ1-4, with D unresolved. Trimming left V 6 bases short and J 14 bases short, with 22 bases between. The CDR3 consists of 14 residues. Germline CDR1 reads MNHEY; CDR2 reads SVGAGI. In nucleotides, the CDR3 is TGTGCCAGCAGGACAACCGGGTCCCCGACTAATCTGTTTTTT. It encodes CASRTTGSPTNLFF.

V is TRBV5-4 and J is TRBJ2-1, with 9 bases aligning to TRBD2. The germline V gene encodes CDR1 SGHNT and CDR2 YYREEE (reference sequence). The length of the CDR3 is 17 residues. V was clipped by 0 bases and J by 0 bases; unmatched bases: 4. The CDR3 DNA follows: TGTGCCAGCAGCTTGGGGACTAGCGAAAGCTCCTACAATGAGCAGTTCTTC. This encodes CASSLGTSESSYNEQFF.

This clone was detected only a few times. The chain carries TRBV19 and TRBJ2-2; tentative D call: TRBD1 (8 bases). The CDR3 loop spans 18 amino acids. The germline V gene encodes CDR1 LNHDA and CDR2 SQIVND (reference sequence). The germline V and J ends were trimmed by 6 bases and 1 base, with 21 bases remaining between them. The CDR3 reads CASRIISNRGGNTGELFF. DNA for the CDR3: TGTGCCAGTAGGATCATAAGCAACAGGGGGGGGAACACCGGGGAGCTGTTTTTT.

The J gene is TRBJ2-7, the V gene TRBV5-4; 12 nucleotides match TRBD2. This CDR3 spans 16 amino acids. V lost 7 bases and J lost 2; bases outside the gene matches: 10. Germline V gives CDR1 SGHNT, CDR2 YYREEE (reference sequence). The CDR3 nucleotides are TGTGCCAGCTCGACTAGCGGGAGTCGCCCTACCTACGAGCAGTACTTC. It is translated as CASSTSGSRPTYEQYF.

The chain carries TRBV10-2 and TRBJ2-2; D is possibly TRBD1 (6 bases). Germline CDR1 and CDR2: WSHSY and SAAADI. This CDR3 region has 17 residues. The V end lost 3 bases, the J end lost 4 bases, and 18 bases lay between the germline ends. The CDR3 here is CASSDFFRGRGTGELFF. The CDR3 bases are TGCGCCAGCAGTGATTTTTTCAGGGGCCGGGGCACCGGGGAGCTGTTTTTT.

The chain is built from TRBV29-1 and TRBJ2-3; D perhaps matches TRBD2 (5 bases). Germline CDR1 SQVTM, CDR2 ANQGSEA. Trimming stripped 7 bases from V and 5 bases from J, with 19 bases between. This CDR3 comprises 14 residues. In nucleotides, the CDR3 is TGCAGCGCCGGAGACCCGGAGAGCGGAGATACGCAGTATTTT. As protein: CSAGDPESGDTQYF.

The chain couples TRBV7-6 to TRBJ1-2, with D perhaps TRBD1 (5 bases). The CDR3 covers 13 residues. The ends were cut back, 3 bases at V and 4 bases at J, with 9 bases in the middle. Germline V gene sequence: CDR1 SGHVS, CDR2 FNYEAQ. The CDR3 region is CASSFQGGYGYTF. For the CDR3, the DNA is TGTGCCAGCAGCTTTCAGGGCGGCTATGGCTACACCTTC.

The chain recombines TRBV9 with TRBJ1-4; maybe TRBD1 (6 bases). V was trimmed by 4 bases and J by 4 bases, leaving 17 bases between them. This CDR3 spans 16 amino acids. The germline gives CDR1 SGDLS, CDR2 YYNGEE. The CDR3 is CASSSGHLGVNEKLFF. As DNA, the CDR3 is TGTGCCAGCAGCTCGGGACACCTCGGCGTTAATGAAAAACTGTTTTTT.

The rearrangement links TRBV11-2 to TRBJ1-2, with a weak D call TRBD1 (5 bases). Germline V lookup: CDR1 SGHAT, CDR2 FQNNGV. The CDR3 is 14 residues long. V was shortened by 5 bases and J by 4 bases, with 14 bases between the two germline ends. The CDR3 DNA reads as TGTGCCAGCAGCCTAGGGGCTGTATTCTATGGCTACACCTTC. Residues: CASSLGAVFYGYTF.

This CDR3 is CSVVRPYRELTNYGYTF. The CDR3 DNA sequence: TGCAGCGTGGTGAGGCCCTACAGGGAGCTAACCAACTATGGCTACACCTTC. The chain is built from TRBV29-1 and TRBJ1-2; maybe TRBD1 (6 bases). Trimming pared 6 bases from V and 2 bases from J, leaving 25 bases between. In germline, CDR1 is SQVTM, CDR2 ANQGSEA. The CDR3 is 17 residues long.

V and J are TRBV6-1 and TRBJ2-3; 7 bases agree with TRBD2. The CDR3 is 17 residues long. With 0 bases clipped from V and 0 bases from J, the junction kept 6 bases outside the gene matches. Per the germline V gene, CDR1 is MNHNS and CDR2 is SASEGT. DNA for the CDR3: TGTGCCAGCAGTGAAGCGCTACTAGCGCCCAGCACAGATACGCAGTATTTT. Its translation is CASSEALLAPSTDTQYF.

This chain connects TRBV11-3 to TRBJ2-5; D possibly corresponds to TRBD2 (6 bases). This CDR3 comprises 13 residues. Per germline, CDR1 SGHNT and CDR2 YENEEA. Trimming took 2 bases from V and 4 from J, leaving 8 bases between them. The CDR3 nucleotides read TGTGCCAGCAGCTTATACGGGGGAGAGACCCAGTACTTC. Its translation is CASSLYGGETQYF.

This chain links TRBV2 with TRBJ1-2; D is unresolved. V was cut by 2 bases and J by 1 base, with 5 bases left in between. The CDR3 spans 13 residues. CDR1 and CDR2 from the germline V gene are SNHLY and FYNNEI. CDR3 residues: CASSERVNYGYTF. The CDR3 DNA is TGTGCCAGCAGTGAACGGGTTAACTATGGCTACACCTTC.

This chain connects TRBV10-1 to TRBJ2-1; possible D gene TRBD1, 7 bases. From germline, CDR1 is WNHNN and CDR2 SYGVQD (reference sequence). The CDR3 extends over 13 amino acids. Trimming pared 4 bases from V and 8 bases from J, leaving 12 bases between. The CDR3 reads CASSVQGGDEQFF. The CDR3 DNA reads as TGCGCCAGCAGTGTTCAGGGGGGCGATGAGCAGTTCTTC.

The sample holds a few counts of this clone. This chain joins TRBV27 and TRBJ2-2; TRBD1 aligns across 7 bases. The V gene end was trimmed by 6 bases and the J gene end by 0 bases; junction bases not matched to a gene: 1. The germline V gene encodes CDR1 MNHEY and CDR2 SMNVEV (reference sequence). This CDR3 is 14 amino acids long. This CDR3 reads CASSGTANTGELFF. The DNA of the CDR3 is TGTGCCAGCAGCGGGACAGCGAACACCGGGGAGCTGTTTTTT.